The clone carrying this T cell receptor (beta chain) was detected many times. These data are taken from a study of metastatic and nonmetastatic thyroid tumors. TCRdb reassembled clones from the PCR reads with MiXCR. The sample carries over 45,000 clones, approximately 20% recorded once. Patients underwent thyroid surgery, and none had received any treatment before it. Germline V CDR1 and CDR2: GTSNPN, SVGIG (reference sequence). The CDR3 totals 13 residues. V was shortened by 2 bases and J by 0 bases, with 8 bases between the two germline ends. The sequence was obtained from a male donor with papillary thyroid cancer or a benign thyroid nodule (not recorded which). Some clones in this sample may be carry-over from other donors' samples. The rearrangement joins TRBV30 to TRBJ2-7; tentative D call: TRBD2 (5 bases). The sample comprised blood. Here the CDR3 DNA reads TGTGCCTGGAGTTCCCGGGGCTCCTACGAGCAGTACTTC. Encoded protein: CAWSSRGSYEQYF.